This T cell receptor beta chain was retrieved from a study of blood T cell repertoires in COVID-19. Methods used by the authors: Amplification of reference gene primers was used by the study to estimate nucleated cell counts. The repertoire was sequenced with immunoSEQ multiplex PCR; TCRdb's copy has only in-frame clones and lacks some. V and J calls and clone size are copied from that table; D and trimming were computed from the DNA. The sample lists some 110,000 clones; roughly 90% were seen once. Sequenced input: peripheral blood. This TCR was recovered from a man between 65 and 85 years old who had recovered from COVID-19.

In DNA, the CDR3 is TGTGCTAGTGGCCCTCACAGGGGGGCGAGCAATCAGCCCCAGCATTTT. It yields the protein CASGPHRGASNQPQHF. The chain couples TRBV12-5 to TRBJ1-5; 8 bases agree with TRBD1. Germline V gene sequence: CDR1 LGHNT, CDR2 FRNRAP. The CDR3 sequence is 16 residues long. With 6 bases clipped from V and 1 base from J, the junction kept 8 bases outside the gene matches.